The source of this TCR beta chain is a study of post-analysis software for immune sequencing data. As to this clonotype: What it binds is not known.

The CDR3 runs 13 residues. The V gene's germline CDR1 is DFQATT and CDR2 SNEGSKA (reference sequence). Sequencing libraries made from TCR beta cDNA carried unique molecular identifiers. MiXCR, run by TCRdb on the PCR reads, gives a single entry per CDR3 protein. The table shows hundreds of thousands of distinct CDR3 sequences, with less than 40% occurring only once. General observations from the study: TRBV5-6, TRBV5-1 and TRBV20-1 were among roughly five TRBV segments more frequent in patients than controls.

The V call is TRBV20-1, the J call TRBJ2-4; TRBD2 matches at 10 bases. The DNA end favors TRBJ2-7, so the J call may be wrong. This receptor was identified in a girl aged 2 to 10 with multiple sclerosis. Sequenced sample: blood. CDR3 coding DNA: TGCAGTGCTAGGATAGCGGGAGGCTACGAGCAGTACTTC. Translation gives CSARIAGGYEQYF.